A few counts support the clone carrying this TCR beta chain. What it binds is not known. Germline assignment: CDR1 SGHTA and CDR2 FQGNSA. The CDR3 loop spans 14 amino acids. Between the trimmed V and J ends, which lost 5 bases and 8 bases, there was a span of 16 bases. The data belong to a study of response to subunit inactivated influenza vaccine. Study-wide results and caveats: A suggestion made by the authors is that each seasonal influenza vaccination recruits few new T cells.

TCRdb itself ran the RT-PCR reads through MiXCR, one entry per CDR3 protein. The repertoire has around 190,000 distinct CDR3 sequences, 7.5% to 10% of them found once; the top ten carry about 11%. The specimen comprised non-naive T cells sorted from PBMCs, sampled on the day of vaccination. The V call is TRBV7-2, the J call TRBJ2-1, with D possibly TRBD2 on 5 matching bases. This TCR derives from a man between 45 and 60 years old who received an inactivated influenza vaccine. The CDR3 sequence is CASSDRGRIDEQFF. CDR3 nucleotide sequence: TGTGCCAGCAGCGACCGAGGGCGGATCGATGAGCAGTTCTTC.